This record concerns one T cell receptor beta chain sequence. Its antigen is currently unknown. This sample is drawn from a study of T cell repertoires and HLA-DP antigens. Study context: Pre-culture CD4+ samples used roughly 1,300 ng DNA versus around 200 ng for CD137+CD4+ sorts.

Sequencing used immunoSEQ multiplex PCR; TCRdb keeps in-frame clones, though not all of them. This sample yields over 100,000 clones, of which about 92% are seen a single time; about 0.25% belongs to the top ten. Losses at the gene ends were 4 bases for V and 10 bases for J; bases not matched to a gene: 14. This CDR3 contains 17 residues. Germline CDR1 is SGHAT and CDR2 is FQNNGV. The specimen sequenced was CD4+ T cells from PBMCs. This sequence joins TRBV11-2 and TRBJ2-1, with 12 bases aligning to TRBD2. This sequence was found in a woman between 18 and 29 years old in good health and CMV-seronegative. Here the CDR3 reads CASSSRPSGGALVEQFF. CDR3 nucleotide sequence: TGTGCCAGCAGCTCCCGTCCTAGCGGGGGGGCCTTAGTGGAGCAGTTCTTC.